This T cell receptor beta chain came from a study of cytomegalovirus exposure and HLA in healthy donors (dated by TCRdb to 2016 to 2017). About the full investigation: The 666 repertoires of the first cohort and the roughly 120 validation repertoires were produced on the same platform, according to a later analysis. To predict cytomegalovirus infection status, the study brought together high-throughput TCR immunosequencing, statistical association of individual TCRs with disease status, and machine learning. Along with the roughly 670-subject first cohort, a separate validation cohort of over a hundred different subjects was used. The study aimed to test whether signatures of past pathogen exposure could be identified by cataloging public T cell receptors. General study outcomes and caveats: While some public TCRs were present in many individuals, most TCR sequences turned up only very rarely across donors. According to the authors, the approach could potentially be generalized to other disease states and immunological phenotypes. The study gave a list of about 160 TCR beta chains associated with cytomegalovirus. The classifier was reported to diagnose cytomegalovirus status with high specificity and sensitivity in both the original cohort and the validation cohort. In vitro tests confirmed that a few of the cytomegalovirus-associated TCR beta chains recognize cytomegalovirus antigens. A later analysis lacked HLA typing for the validation cohort, so it scored co-occurrence in that cohort across all 120 repertoires. In a later analysis, TCRs clustered in the first cohort were found to also tend to co-occur in the 130 or so validation repertoires, with approximately 95% of cluster scores above 0.

In the case of this clone: The antigen it binds to is not known. No quality values exist for individual bases; no much larger clone is one base distant.

The donors were included in the validation cohort of some 120 subjects, a group kept apart from the roughly 700-subject first cohort. Library generation was performed with the immunoSEQ multiplex PCR assay. In the original analysis: To diagnose cytomegalovirus status from the catalog of TCR beta chain sequences, a statistical classification framework was built. TCRdb carries this immuneACCESS record with in-frame sequences only. Its versions omit some clonotypes, under half of them owing to an unresolved V gene in the studies checked, with the rest unexplained. V and J calls plus clone size are reproduced from that table; the DNA served to infer D and trimming. Recorded for this sample are nearly 110,000 clones; about nine tenths of them occurred a single time. The ten largest clones capture more than 1.5% of the sample. Measured from the cysteine to the phenylalanine, the CDR3 is 18 residues long. The kept DNA is CDR3 alone, 54 bases in frame from the first base. The CDR1 and CDR2 encoded by the germline V gene are SGHTA and FQGNSA. Clipping removes 2 bases from V and 4 bases from J, with 15 as the unmatched junction base count.

This TCR came from a woman between 18 and 29 years old in good health and CMV-seropositive. The chain couples TRBV7-2 to TRBJ2-7; 9 bases in the middle match TRBD1. The source material was PBMCs. The nucleotide sequence reads as follows: TGTGCCAGCAGCTTATCGGGACAGGGCGCTAACTATATTTACGAGCAGTACTTC. Its product reads: CASSLSGQGANYIYEQYF.